The 13 T cell receptor beta chains in this list originate from one sample, sequenced in a study of blood T cells in healthy people across ages. Primers used in a second PCR of about 6 to 11 cycles were a sample-barcoded 5' primer and a J-beta primer mix. TCRdb independently ran MiXCR on the 5' RACE reads; one entry per CDR3 protein. The repertoire holds about 1,000,000 distinct CDR3 sequences, 45% seen once, with about 20% in the top ten. The specimen sequenced was blood. These receptors all stem from a woman aged 60 to 75 in good health.

The count of this clonotype is one. This chain joins TRBV12-3 or TRBV12-4 and TRBJ2-2; 7 bases match TRBD1. V lost 4 bases to trimming and J lost 8 bases; unmatched junction nucleotides: 7. CDR3 length equals 14 residues. DNA of the CDR3: TGTGCCAGCAGTTACCGACAGGGCGTGGGGGAGCTGTTTTTT. Protein: CASSYRQGVGELFF.

This rearrangement joins TRBV13 to TRBJ2-2; perhaps TRBD2 as D (5 bases). Trimming took 0 bases from V and 4 from J, leaving 15 bases between them. In germline, CDR1 is PRHDT, CDR2 FYEKMQ (reference sequence). This CDR3 is built from 17 residues. The CDR3 reads CASSLGVAREVTGELFF. For the CDR3, the DNA is TGTGCCAGCAGCTTAGGCGTAGCGCGAGAGGTCACCGGGGAGCTGTTTTTT.

This clonotype was observed a handful of times. The genes are TRBV28 and TRBJ2-3; D not resolved. The V end lost 5 bases, the J end lost 3 bases, and 9 bases lay between the germline ends. Per the germline V gene, CDR1 is MDHEN and CDR2 is SYDVKM. This CDR3 contains 13 residues. CDR3 DNA sequence: TGTGCCAGCAGTCTGCAGCAGACAGATACGCAGTATTTT. Protein product: CASSLQQTDTQYF.

The V call is TRBV5-1, the J call TRBJ2-1, with D uncertain. The germline V and J ends were trimmed by 0 bases and 5 bases, with 6 bases remaining between them. The CDR3 is 13 amino acids. Germline-derived CDR1 and CDR2 are SGHRS and YFSETQ. The CDR3 reads CASSLAHNNEQFF. DNA for the CDR3: TGCGCCAGCAGCTTGGCCCACAACAATGAGCAGTTCTTC.

The chain has TRBV20-1 and TRBJ2-1; tentative D call: TRBD2 (6 bases). Trimming shortened V by 3 bases and J by 0 bases, and 9 bases separated the two germline ends. Germline lookup yields CDR1 DFQATT and CDR2 SNEGSKA (reference sequence). CDR3 length equals 14 residues. CDR3 DNA: TGCAGTGCTAGGGGACTCAGCTCCTACAATGAGCAGTTCTTC. Translating it yields CSARGLSSYNEQFF.

This clonotype appeared many times. The rearrangement joins TRBV20-1 to TRBJ2-5; D is unresolved. Per germline, CDR1 DFQATT and CDR2 SNEGSKA (reference sequence). This CDR3 is built from 15 residues. Trimming pared 3 bases from V and 5 bases from J, leaving 19 bases between. The CDR3 spells CSASRVETRWETQYF. CDR3 DNA: TGCAGTGCTAGTCGGGTCGAAACCCGATGGGAGACCCAGTACTTC.

The chain has TRBV6-5 and TRBJ2-7; TRBD1 aligns across 8 bases. The junction had 10 bases not matched to a gene; V was cut back by 6 bases and J by 0 bases. The CDR3 extends over 16 amino acids. Germline V CDR1 and CDR2: MNHEY, SVGAGI. The CDR3 reads CASRAMTGVSSYEQYF. CDR3 in DNA: TGTGCCAGCAGGGCCATGACAGGGGTCTCCTCCTACGAGCAGTACTTC.

The rearrangement links TRBV25-1 to TRBJ1-4, with D maybe TRBD1 (5 bases). Trimming took 4 bases from V and 4 from J, leaving 13 bases between them. The CDR3 is 15 amino acids. CDR1 is MGHDK, CDR2 SYGVNS, per germline. Here the CDR3 DNA reads TGTGCCAGCAGTGGGACACCGCCGGATAATGAAAAACTGTTTTTT. It translates to CASSGTPPDNEKLFF.

There are a few counts of this clonotype. The genes are TRBV5-6 and TRBJ2-3; tentative D call: TRBD2 (6 bases). The CDR3 length is 14 residues. With 5 bases removed from V and 6 bases from J, the gap between germline ends came to 16 bases. Germline V gives CDR1 SGHDT, CDR2 YYEEEE. CDR3 region: CASSVGGRWDTQYF. CDR3 coding DNA: TGTGCCAGCAGTGTTGGGGGGAGATGGGATACGCAGTATTTT.

The CDR3 bases are TGTGCCAGCAGTGGAGTGGGCGGGAGTATAGGCCACGAGCAGTACTTC. Protein sequence: CASSGVGGSIGHEQYF. V usage is TRBV25-1 and J usage is TRBJ2-7; 7 bases line up with TRBD2. J gave up 5 bases and V 4 bases, and 14 bases lay outside the gene matches. The CDR3 is made up of 16 amino acids. The germline CDR1 and CDR2 sequences are MGHDK and SYGVNS.

The chain links TRBV7-9 to TRBJ1-2; D uncertain. The V end was cut by 0 bases, the J end by 8 bases, with 7 bases between. Per germline, CDR1 SEHNR and CDR2 FQNEAQ (reference sequence). The CDR3 runs 12 residues. CDR3 protein: CASSLASGGYTF. For the CDR3, the DNA is TGTGCCAGCAGCTTAGCAAGTGGGGGCTACACCTTC.

A few counts support this clonotype. The chain employs TRBV10-1 and TRBJ2-7; D is tentatively TRBD1 or TRBD2 (5 bases each). This CDR3 contains 14 residues. V gave up 4 bases and J gave up 2 bases, with 12 bases separating them. CDR1 and CDR2 from the germline V gene are WNHNN and SYGVQD (reference sequence). Here the CDR3 reads CASSGGSGPYEQYF. The CDR3, as DNA: TGCGCCAGCAGTGGGGGGAGCGGTCCCTACGAGCAGTACTTC.

The chain carries TRBV20-1 and TRBJ2-1; 9 nucleotides agree with TRBD2. Germline V lookup: CDR1 DFQATT, CDR2 SNEGSKA (reference sequence). The CDR3 runs to 18 residues. The ends lost 0 bases at V and 7 bases at J; junction bases unmatched: 16. The CDR3 bases are TGCAGTGCTAGAGAGATCGTTGCTAGCGGGAATCTTTGGAATGAGCAGTTCTTC. It yields the protein CSAREIVASGNLWNEQFF.